One sample yielded the 14 T cell receptor beta chains listed below, sequenced in a study of blood T cell repertoires in COVID-19. Method: immunoSEQ multiplex PCR; TCRdb's copy keeps in-frame clones and lacks some. The table shows 130,000 or so clones, with about 86% occurring only once. The sequenced material came from peripheral blood. The receptor set was obtained from a woman aged 55-69 years with acute or convalescent COVID-19.

This clone was seen more than once but under ten times. The chain combines TRBV2 with TRBJ1-1, with unresolved D. The CDR3 runs 13 residues. The V end was cut by 5 bases, the J end by 4 bases, with 11 bases between. CDR1 SNHLY and CDR2 FYNNEI come from the germline V gene. This chain's CDR3 is CASSLQRVTEAFF. CDR3 nucleotides: TGTGCCAGCAGTTTACAGAGAGTCACTGAAGCTTTCTTT.

V and J are TRBV18 and TRBJ2-5; TRBD2 matches 12 bases. The germline V gene has CDR1 KGHSH and CDR2 LQKENI. V shed 0 bases and J 2 bases; nucleotides not matched to a gene: 4. This CDR3 has 17 residues. CDR3: CASSPPATSGGQETQYF. CDR3 sequence (DNA): TGTGCCAGCTCACCACCCGCGACTAGCGGGGGTCAAGAGACCCAGTACTTC.

The chain uses TRBV5-1 and TRBJ1-4; D may be TRBD1 (5 bases). The V gene lost 4 bases and the J gene lost 5 bases, with 18 bases spanning the gap. Germline CDR1 SGHRS, CDR2 YFSETQ. The CDR3 contains 16 residues. CDR3 bases: TGCGCCAGCAGCCCACGACCGACAGCCGTCAATGAAAAACTGTTTTTT. It specifies CASSPRPTAVNEKLFF.

This chain connects TRBV9 to TRBJ1-4; no reliable D call. V was shortened by 0 bases and J by 10 bases, with 13 bases between the two germline ends. This CDR3 has 14 amino acids. Germline values: CDR1 SGDLS, CDR2 YYNGEE. In DNA, the CDR3 is TGTGCCAGCAGCGTAGAAGAGGCCGGAAGAAAACTGTTTTTT. It specifies CASSVEEAGRKLFF. Filled out from reference TRBV9 and TRBJ1-4, the complete variable domain reads DSGVTQTPKHLITATGQRVTLRCSPRSGDLSVYWYQQSLDQGLQFLIQYYNGEERAKGNILERFSAQQFPDLHSELNLSSLELGDSALYFCASSVEEAGRKLFFGSGTQLSVL.

The gene calls are TRBV3-1 (or the pseudogene TRBV3-2) and TRBJ1-1; D unresolved. The CDR3 covers 13 residues. Germline loops: CDR1 LGHDT, CDR2 YNNKEL (reference sequence). The ends were cut back, 2 bases at V and 2 bases at J, with 6 bases in the middle. The CDR3 DNA is TGTGCCAGCAGCCAACTAGCAAACACTGAAGCTTTCTTT. It specifies CASSQLANTEAFF.

The chain joins TRBV7-8 to TRBJ2-7; 7 bases agree with TRBD1. This CDR3 is built from 15 residues. V shed 5 bases, J shed 0 bases, and the junction held 7 bases outside the gene matches. CDR1 is SGHVS and CDR2 is FQNEAQ in the germline V gene. The CDR3: CASSDTGTVSYEQYF. In DNA, the CDR3 is TGTGCCAGCAGCGACACCGGGACAGTCTCCTACGAGCAGTACTTC.

Only one count was recorded for this clone. Other DNA sequences in this specimen translate into the identical CDR3. V is TRBV5-1 and J is TRBJ1-5, with TRBD1 matching 7 bases. The V gene's germline CDR1 is SGHRS and CDR2 YFSETQ. V was pared by 1 base and J by 6 bases, with 1 base of the junction left unmatched. The CDR3 length is 13 residues. The CDR3 sequence: CASSLHRGQPQHF. CDR3 DNA sequence: TGCGCCAGCAGCTTGCACAGGGGTCAGCCCCAGCATTTT.

In its sample, this clone was seen once. J is TRBJ1-6 and V is TRBV3-1 (or the pseudogene TRBV3-2); TRBD1 might be the D (5 bases). CDR3 length: 19 amino acids. The germline V gene encodes CDR1 LGHDT and CDR2 YNNKEL (reference sequence). The V and J ends lost 2 bases and 0 bases respectively, with 17 bases between them. As DNA, the CDR3 is TGTGCCAGCAGCCAAAAGGGGCCCTCCTGGGGCTCCTATAATTCACCCCTCCACTTT. It translates to CASSQKGPSWGSYNSPLHF.

V usage is TRBV10-1 and J usage is TRBJ1-1; D may be TRBD1 (5 bases). The CDR3 sequence is 18 residues long. The V and J ends lost 0 bases and 0 bases respectively, with 17 bases between them. In germline, CDR1 is WNHNN, CDR2 SYGVQD (reference sequence). CDR3 bases: TGCGCCAGCAGTGAGTCGAGGTCGGGGGTGACGGTGAACACTGAAGCTTTCTTT. This encodes CASSESRSGVTVNTEAFF.

The chain links TRBV5-1 to TRBJ1-5, with 9 bases that match TRBD1. Germline V CDR1 and CDR2: SGHRS, YFSETQ. The trim removed 4 bases at V and 7 bases at J, leaving 9 bases unmatched. This CDR3 comprises 15 residues. For the CDR3, the DNA is TGCGCCAGCAGCACCACAGGGGGCGGAGGACAGCCCCAGCATTTT. Its translation is CASSTTGGGGQPQHF.

The chain carries TRBV5-4 and TRBJ2-7; perhaps TRBD2 as D (6 bases). Trimming took 1 base from V and 9 from J, leaving 17 bases between them. The CDR3 covers 14 residues. Germline CDR1 is SGHNT and CDR2 is YYREEE (reference sequence). CDR3 bases: TGTGCCAGCAGCTTGTTGGGAGGCGGGGAGGCGCAGTACTTC. It yields the protein CASSLLGGGEAQYF.

This clone appeared a few times. This rearrangement joins TRBV5-1 to TRBJ2-7, with 12 bases that match TRBD2. The J segment lost 7 bases and the V segment lost 1 base, leaving 6 bases of the junction unmatched. In germline, CDR1 is SGHRS, CDR2 YFSETQ. This CDR3 is 15 amino acids long. In nucleotides, the CDR3 is TGCGCCAGCAGCTTGTCTAGCGGGGGGGCCGAAGAGCAGTACTTC. Residues: CASSLSSGGAEEQYF. Variable domain in full (rest from reference TRBV5-1 and TRBJ2-7): KAGVTQTPRYLIKTRGQQVTLSCSPISGHRSVSWYQQTPGQGLQFLFEYFSETQRNKGNFPGRFSGRQFSNSRSEMNVSTLELGDSALYLCASSLSSGGAEEQYFGPGTRLTVT.

The chain combines TRBV11-2 with TRBJ2-3, with 8 bases matching TRBD2. V trimming: 4 bases; J trimming: 5 bases; junction bases outside the gene matches: 11. Germline V gene lookup returns CDR1 SGHAT and CDR2 FQNNGV. The CDR3 contains 16 residues. Here the CDR3 reads CASSSSTSAHQDTQYF. As DNA, the CDR3 is TGTGCCAGCAGCTCTTCGACTAGCGCCCACCAAGATACGCAGTATTTT.

This chain connects TRBV2 to TRBJ1-5, with a tentative D call TRBD1 (6 bases). Looked up from germline, CDR1 is SNHLY and CDR2 is FYNNEI. V was cut by 6 bases and J by 1 base, with 10 bases left in between. The CDR3 runs 14 residues. CDR3 in amino acids: CASSYRESNQPQHF. The CDR3 region has the DNA TGTGCCAGCAGCTACAGGGAAAGCAATCAGCCCCAGCATTTT.